The entry that follows covers one T cell receptor beta chain sequence. This clone has only a few counts. Its antigen is unknown. Base qualities were left out, and no much larger clone turns up one base away. This entry is derived from a study of beta chain features in type 1 diabetes (dated by TCRdb to the late 2010s). As for the study more broadly: Mean age, gender distribution, total cell number and subset yield did not differ between patients and healthy donors. In the study, TCRB repertoires of sorted circulating CD4+ T cell subsets from recently diagnosed type 1 diabetes patients were compared with those of matched healthy donors. Regulatory and stem cell-like memory subsets were obtained from only 8 patients and about eight healthy donors, while naive and central memory subsets were obtained from all 28 donors. A total of 100 million to 110 million sorted cells were examined across all samples, and a strong correlation was observed between cell number per subset and RNA yield. On the study overall, not on this receptor specifically: Only small numbers of individuals were included in the HLA sub-analyses, which left unresolved whether HLA type had any influence on TCRB rearrangement. Because cDNA rather than genomic DNA was sequenced, highly expressing activated cells could have been over-represented, although no difference in activation and CD3 levels was found between groups. PCR may preferentially amplify shorter templates, but because patient and control samples were amplified and corrected together, any resulting skew would affect both groups equally. Fewer insertions and more nucleotide deletions at VDJ recombination sites were observed in patients with type 1 diabetes, implying thymic rearrangement abnormalities. Naive, central memory and regulatory TCRB repertoires appeared to be more alike among patients than among healthy donors. In all four CD4+ subsets, TCRB CDR3 length was moderately but significantly shorter in type 1 diabetes patients.

From each donor, a single peripheral blood sample of about 120 mL on average was drawn into heparinised tubes. Using a panel that included CD45RO, CCR7, CD25, CD127, CD95 and CD27, naive, central memory, regulatory and stem cell-like memory CD4+ T cells were sorted on a BD FACSAria II. A purity above 95% was achieved for all sorted populations. PBMCs were isolated right away by Lymphoprep density gradient centrifugation and were stained directly, without culture. So that batch effects would be minimized, each experiment stained and sorted samples in pairs, pairing one healthy donor with one patient. Reading from cysteine to phenylalanine, the CDR3 counts 18 amino acids. This entry keeps only the CDR3 DNA: 54 bases, framed from base 1. V lost 0 bases and J lost 6 bases; the stretch between them is 21 bases long. The entire amount of isolated RNA was reverse transcribed using the High Capacity cDNA Reverse Transcription Kit, so the sequenced TCRB transcripts were expressed ones. Deep immunoSEQ sequencing was applied to naive, central memory and regulatory T cell samples, giving an average of about 3.6 million total reads per sample. After sorted cells were lysed in RLT buffer, RNA was extracted with DNase-treated RNeasy Micro or Mini kits, with the choice depending on cell number. Each cell subset was processed separately to prevent cross-contamination, with patient and healthy donor samples processed together. The immunoSEQ multiplex PCR was used to amplify TCRB sequences from cDNA, generating 87-bp fragments that spanned the CDR3 region. Sequencing of the amplicons was done on the Illumina HiSeq platform. The original pipeline was this. Synthetic template baselines were used to correct PCR bias computationally, reads within Hamming distance 2 were collapsed together, and singletons that could not be merged were discarded. By aligning reads against IMGT, V, D and J genes, CDR3 length, and insertions or deletions at six rearrangement sites were assigned. Within each subset, clonotype counts were normalized to sorted cell number, after which true diversity and Gini coefficients were computed with the tcR R package. Repertoire sharing was quantified using the overlap coefficient calculated on TCRB nucleotide sequences. Sourced from immuneACCESS, this table was stored by TCRdb with only in-frame sequences that have V and J called. A share of the clones is absent; for the studies checked, an unresolved V gene accounts for under half, and the remainder has no known explanation. V, J and clone size are taken as reported in that table, and D and trimming were inferred from the DNA itself. The sample table records about 120,000 clones; about a sixth of these occur just once. The ten largest clonotypes hold less than 3% of the sample.

Rearrangement joined TRBV23-1 to TRBJ1-5, with the D gene uncertain. TRBV23-1 is assigned to the ORF class and has an uncertain function. The receptor was derived from a man in his thirties or forties with type 1 diabetes. What was sequenced was central memory CD4+ T cells from blood. The DNA reads TGCGCCAGCAGTCAATCGAATCTGGGAGCAGAGGTTTGTCAGCCCCAGCATTTT. Translated, this is CASSQSNLGAEVCQPQHF.